The next 19 T cell receptor beta chains were all read from a single sample in a study of blood T cell repertoires in COVID-19. Sequencing was performed with immunoSEQ multiplex PCR; in TCRdb, only in-frame clones are kept and a portion is missing. The data contain about 460,000 clones, approximately 91% of them singletons. What was sequenced was PBMCs or T cells enriched from blood (not recorded which). All receptors derive from a woman aged 55-70 years who had recovered from COVID-19.

This chain uses TRBV11-2 with TRBJ1-1; 8 bases align to TRBD1. Germline-derived CDR1 and CDR2 are SGHAT and FQNNGV. The CDR3 consists of 15 residues. V trimming: 3 bases; J trimming: 1 base; junction bases outside the gene matches: 4. CDR3: CASSFRTGRNTEAFF. CDR3 nucleotides: TGTGCCAGCAGCTTTAGGACAGGGAGGAACACTGAAGCTTTCTTT.

This clone showed up just once. The rearrangement links TRBV24-1 to TRBJ1-2; D is perhaps TRBD1 (5 bases). The CDR3 has 15 residues. V lost 3 bases to trimming and J lost 4 bases, with 14 bases between them. Germline CDR1 is KGHDR and CDR2 is SFDVKD. CDR3 in DNA: TGTGCCACCAGTGATAGGAGGGGCGGTACCTATGGCTACACCTTC. Translating gives CATSDRRGGTYGYTF.

The chain employs TRBV7-6 and TRBJ2-6, with TRBD2 identical over 9 bases. The CDR3 has 18 residues. With 5 bases clipped from V and 2 bases from J, the junction kept 10 bases outside the gene matches. The germline V gene encodes CDR1 SGHVS and CDR2 FNYEAQ. CDR3 protein: CASSREIASGAGANVLTF. In nucleotides, the CDR3 is TGTGCCAGCAGCCGCGAGATTGCTAGCGGGGCTGGGGCCAACGTCCTGACTTTC.

The V gene is TRBV14, the J gene TRBJ1-3, with TRBD1 matching over 8 bases. The CDR3 length is 22 residues. V shed 0 bases, J shed 0 bases, and the junction held 19 bases outside the gene matches. CDR1 SGHDN and CDR2 FVKESK come from the germline V gene. The DNA of the CDR3 is TGTGCCAGCAGCCAAGATGTATACCAGGGGGCCGGCGGTAGATACTCTGGAAACACCATATATTTT. Amino acid sequence: CASSQDVYQGAGGRYSGNTIYF.

The chain couples TRBV21-1 to TRBJ1-6. TRBV21-1 is classified as a pseudogene. This CDR3 is 18 amino acids long. The CDR3 reads CASSSRHFRGGQNSPLHF. CDR3 nucleotides: TGTGCCAGCAGCTCCCGGCACTTTCGCGGGGGTCAAAATTCACCCCTCCACTTT.

This chain connects TRBV27 to TRBJ2-7, with D uncertain. This CDR3 has 12 residues. CDR1 MNHEY and CDR2 SMNVEV come from the germline V gene (reference sequence). Trimming left V 6 bases short and J 7 bases short, with 13 bases between. CDR3 in DNA: TGTGCCAGCAGCGAGACCCCAGGAGAGCAGTACTTC. Its protein is CASSETPGEQYF.

The chain joins TRBV18 to TRBJ2-2; 8 bases fit TRBD1. Per germline, CDR1 KGHSH and CDR2 LQKENI. V shed 4 bases and J 1 base; nucleotides not matched to a gene: 2. There are 15 residues in the CDR3. CDR3 in DNA: TGTGCCAGCTCACGAGGGACAGGGAACACCGGGGAGCTGTTTTTT. This encodes CASSRGTGNTGELFF.

This clone was observed a few times. The rearrangement uses TRBV11-2 and TRBJ1-1; D is undetermined. The V gene lost 0 bases and the J gene lost 1 base, with 6 bases spanning the gap. There are 14 residues in the CDR3. The germline CDR1 and CDR2 sequences are SGHAT and FQNNGV. The DNA of the CDR3 is TGTGCCAGCAGCTTAGATCCACAGAACACTGAAGCTTTCTTT. This codes for CASSLDPQNTEAFF. The full variable domain, completed using reference TRBV11-2 and TRBJ1-1, is EAGVAQSPRYKIIEKRQSVAFWCNPISGHATLYWYQQILGQGPKLLIQFQNNGVVDDSQLPKDRFSAERLKGVDSTLKIQPAKLEDSAVYLCASSLDPQNTEAFFGQGTRLTVV.

This chain connects TRBV6-5 to TRBJ1-1; 9 nucleotides line up with TRBD1. The CDR3 spans 14 residues. Germline assignment: CDR1 MNHEY and CDR2 SVGAGI. The trim removed 4 bases at V and 5 bases at J, leaving 5 bases unmatched. In nucleotides, the CDR3 is TGTGCCAGCAGTTCCGACAGGGGGATGACTGAAGCTTTCTTT. This encodes CASSSDRGMTEAFF.

The gene calls are TRBV27 and TRBJ1-2; D is perhaps TRBD1 (6 bases). Germline-derived CDR1 and CDR2 are MNHEY and SMNVEV (reference sequence). The CDR3 has 13 amino acids. The ends were cut back, 6 bases at V and 4 bases at J, with 12 bases in the middle. DNA of the CDR3: TGTGCCAGCAGACCCACAGGGTTCTATGGCTACACCTTC. Translating gives CASRPTGFYGYTF.

This clone has only one observation. For the CDR3, the DNA is TGTGCCAGCAGCCAATCTTGGACAGGGAGAGAAAAACTGTTTTTT. It encodes CASSQSWTGREKLFF. This rearrangement joins TRBV14 to TRBJ1-4; 8 nucleotides align to TRBD1. V trimming: 2 bases; J trimming: 8 bases; junction bases outside the gene matches: 7. This CDR3 spans 15 amino acids. Germline CDR1 is SGHDN and CDR2 is FVKESK. The full variable domain, in which reference TRBV14 and TRBJ1-4 provide the parts outside the CDR3, is EAGVTQFPSHSVIEKGQTVTLRCDPISGHDNLYWYRRVMGKEIKFLLHFVKESKQDESGMPNNRFLAERTGGTYSTLKVQPAELEDSGVYFCASSQSWTGREKLFFGSGTQLSVL.

CDR3 loop: CASSHRGLNQPQHF. In nucleotides, the CDR3 is TGTGCCAGCAGCCACAGGGGGCTCAATCAGCCCCAGCATTTT. This chain connects TRBV14 to TRBJ1-5; 8 nucleotides line up with TRBD1. V was pared by 3 bases and J by 3 bases, with 1 base of the junction left unmatched. There are 14 residues in the CDR3. CDR1 is SGHDN and CDR2 is FVKESK in the germline V gene.

This sequence joins TRBV5-4 and TRBJ2-1; D not certain. Germline V gene lookup returns CDR1 SGHNT and CDR2 YYREEE (reference sequence). Trimming shortened V by 2 bases and J by 7 bases, and 19 bases separated the two germline ends. CDR3 size: 16 residues. CDR3 in DNA: TGTGCCAGCAGCTTCATAGTGGCCTCCAGAGGTAATGAGCAGTTCTTC. Residues: CASSFIVASRGNEQFF. The variable domain in full, completed from reference TRBV5-4 and TRBJ2-1, reads ETGVTQSPTHLIKTRGQQVTLRCSSQSGHNTVSWYQQALGQGPQFIFQYYREEENGRGNFPPRFSGLQFPNYSSELNVNALELDDSALYLCASSFIVASRGNEQFFGPGTRLTVL.

The chain recombines TRBV6-5 with TRBJ1-1; tentatively, D is TRBD1 (5 bases). Trimming stripped 8 bases from V and 1 base from J, with 17 bases between. There are 15 residues in the CDR3. The germline CDR1 and CDR2 sequences are MNHEY and SVGAGI. CDR3 region: CASGAPAGWNTEAFF. CDR3 bases: TGTGCCAGCGGGGCCCCCGCGGGGTGGAACACTGAAGCTTTCTTT.

The chain couples TRBV11-2 to TRBJ1-2; D possibly corresponds to TRBD1 (5 bases). Per germline, CDR1 SGHAT and CDR2 FQNNGV. CDR3 length: 16 residues. The ends were cut back, 5 bases at V and 1 base at J, with 17 bases in the middle. CDR3 loop: CASSPLRGPINYGYTF. The CDR3 DNA is TGTGCCAGCAGCCCGCTAAGGGGCCCGATTAACTATGGCTACACCTTC.

The chain recombines TRBV5-1 with TRBJ2-1; possible D gene TRBD1, 6 bases. The germline V gene has CDR1 SGHRS and CDR2 YFSETQ. There are 16 residues in the CDR3. Between the trimmed V and J ends, which lost 6 bases and 0 bases, there was a span of 16 bases. The CDR3 reads CASTNLGGFSYNEQFF. In DNA, the CDR3 is TGCGCCAGCACCAACCTTGGGGGCTTCTCCTACAATGAGCAGTTCTTC.

This rearrangement joins TRBV4-1 to TRBJ2-3, with TRBD1 identical over 12 bases. This CDR3 region has 15 residues. Germline V gene data show CDR1 as MGHRA and CDR2 as YSYEKL. V lost 4 bases and J lost 4; bases outside the gene matches: 3. CDR3 nucleotides: TGCGCCAGCAGCCCGAGGGACAGGGGGCCAGATACGCAGTATTTT. Translated, it gives CASSPRDRGPDTQYF.

The chain combines TRBV5-1 with TRBJ2-3; D is perhaps TRBD2 (6 bases). Germline CDR1 reads SGHRS; CDR2 reads YFSETQ. V lost 4 bases to trimming and J lost 0 bases, with 12 bases between them. This CDR3 spans 15 amino acids. The CDR3 DNA follows: TGCGCCAGCAGCCGGGGACTGTCAAGCACAGATACGCAGTATTTT. Its protein product is CASSRGLSSTDTQYF.

The V call is TRBV2, the J call TRBJ2-5; 8 bases align to TRBD2. After removal of 7 bases from V and 4 bases from J, the junction contained 14 bases not matched to a gene. This CDR3 region has 16 residues. Germline V gene lookup returns CDR1 SNHLY and CDR2 FYNNEI. This CDR3 is CASNLNGGASGETQYF. The CDR3 DNA reads as TGTGCCAGCAATCTAAACGGGGGGGCGTCGGGAGAGACCCAGTACTTC.